These 17 T cell receptor beta chains were all obtained from the same sample, sequenced in a study of metastatic and nonmetastatic thyroid tumors. Every patient underwent thyroid surgery untreated. MiXCR was used by TCRdb to re-call the PCR reads. The table has just over 20,000 clones, about 12% seen once. The sequenced material came from blood. All receptors derive from a female donor with papillary thyroid cancer or a benign thyroid nodule (not recorded which). Some clones in this sample may be carry-over from other donors' samples.

This clone was recorded at least ten times. The rearrangement links TRBV19 to TRBJ2-1; the D gene is possibly TRBD2 (5 bases). V gave up 5 bases and J gave up 0 bases, with 11 bases separating them. Germline CDR1 is LNHDA and CDR2 is SQIVND (reference sequence). This CDR3 spans 15 amino acids. The CDR3 bases are TGTGCCAGTAGTTCTGACTACGCCTCCTACAATGAGCAGTTCTTC. Amino acid sequence: CASSSDYASYNEQFF.

This clone was picked up many times. CDR3 nucleotide sequence: TGTGCCAGCAGCTCCACAGGGGGCGGAAGAGATACGCAGTATTTT. This gives the protein CASSSTGGGRDTQYF. The V and J genes are TRBV13 and TRBJ2-3; the match to TRBD1 covers 9 bases. V dropped 4 bases and J dropped 5; count of bases not matched to a gene: 7. The CDR3 contains 15 residues. Germline loops: CDR1 PRHDT, CDR2 FYEKMQ (reference sequence).

This clone was seen at least ten times. The chain has TRBV6-1 and TRBJ2-4; D is possibly TRBD1 (7 bases). CDR1 MNHNS and CDR2 SASEGT come from the germline V gene. This CDR3 has 12 residues. V lost 6 bases to trimming and J lost 9 bases, with 12 bases between them. The chain's CDR3 is CASREGAGIQYF. CDR3 DNA: TGTGCCAGCAGGGAGGGGGCGGGCATTCAGTACTTC.

This clone was picked up many times. This chain uses TRBV7-9 with TRBJ1-1; 9 nucleotides align to TRBD1. V was pared by 4 bases and J by 4 bases, with 4 bases of the junction left unmatched. Per the germline V gene, CDR1 is SEHNR and CDR2 is FQNEAQ (reference sequence). The CDR3 totals 14 residues. The DNA of the CDR3 is TGTGCCAGCAGCTCGACGGACAGGGGCACTGAAGCTTTCTTT. This translates into CASSSTDRGTEAFF.

At least ten counts were recorded for this clone. The CDR3 spells CASSLLGTQYF. In DNA, the CDR3 is TGTGCCAGCAGCTTGTTGGGGACCCAGTACTTC. V gene TRBV11-2 combines with J gene TRBJ2-5, with D unresolved. CDR1 is SGHAT, CDR2 FQNNGV, per germline. V dropped 3 bases and J dropped 7 bases, with 6 bases sitting between them. This CDR3 has 11 amino acids.

This clone was picked up a small number of times. The chain couples TRBV20-1 to TRBJ2-2; possibly TRBD2 for D (5 bases). Per germline, CDR1 DFQATT and CDR2 SNEGSKA (reference sequence). Trimming left V 0 bases short and J 4 bases short, with 18 bases between. The CDR3 consists of 17 residues. The CDR3 region is CSARDVTGPGTTGELFF. The CDR3 nucleotides are TGCAGTGCTAGAGATGTGACCGGGCCGGGAACCACCGGGGAGCTGTTTTTT.

This clone was detected many times. Additional DNA sequences in this sample encode the identical CDR3. This rearrangement joins TRBV10-3 to TRBJ1-2, with 8 bases aligning to TRBD1. From germline, CDR1 is ENHRY and CDR2 SYGVKD. This CDR3 is 14 amino acids long. V lost 2 bases, J lost 4 bases, and 3 bases stayed unmatched. The CDR3, as DNA: TGTGCCATCAGTGAGCCAGGGGGCAGCTATGGCTACACCTTC. The encoded protein is CAISEPGGSYGYTF.

This clone occurred a few times. A much more abundant neighbour one base away suggests this may be a read error. The rearrangement uses TRBV29-1 and TRBJ1-1, with 10 bases matching TRBD1. Losses at the gene ends were 8 bases for V and 5 bases for J; bases not matched to a gene: 14. The CDR3 runs to 15 residues. Germline V CDR1 and CDR2: SQVTM, ANQGSEA. This CDR3 is CSIAHLDRGLTEAFF. CDR3 in DNA: TGCAGCATTGCCCATCTTGACAGGGGGCTTACTGAAGCTTTCTTT.

This clone is judged medium-sized (0.01 to 0.1%). V and J are TRBV2 and TRBJ1-2, with D perhaps matching TRBD1 (5 bases). Germline V gene sequence: CDR1 SNHLY, CDR2 FYNNEI. Trimming stripped 7 bases from V and 0 bases from J, with 12 bases between. The CDR3 runs 14 residues. CDR3 sequence reads: CASNRDSANYGYTF. In DNA, the CDR3 is TGTGCCAGCAACCGGGACTCTGCTAACTATGGCTACACCTTC.

This clone has a count of ten or more. The chain is built from TRBV6-1 and TRBJ1-4, with 8 positions matching TRBD1. The CDR3 is 16 amino acids. Per the germline V gene, CDR1 is MNHNS and CDR2 is SASEGT. The ends lost 1 base at V and 6 bases at J; junction bases unmatched: 7. In nucleotides, the CDR3 is TGTGCCAGCAGTGAAGGACAGGGGTCTGGCGATGAAAAACTGTTTTTT. It is translated as CASSEGQGSGDEKLFF.

By share, this clone ranks as medium-sized. This chain joins TRBV28 and TRBJ2-5, with 12 nucleotides matching TRBD2. This CDR3 is 15 amino acids long. Germline trimming cut 7 bases from V and 7 bases from J; bases unmatched to any gene: 10. CDR1 MDHEN and CDR2 SYDVKM come from the germline V gene. The CDR3 here is CASTGLAGGLGTQYF. CDR3 in DNA: TGTGCCAGCACAGGGCTAGCGGGGGGGTTGGGGACCCAGTACTTC.

This clone has a count of ten or more. The CDR3 DNA reads TGTGCCAGTTCCCCCCGACGACAGGTGACTAATTCACCCCTCCACTTT. It yields the protein CASSPRRQVTNSPLHF. The J gene is TRBJ1-6, the V gene TRBV19, with D possibly TRBD1 on 6 matching bases. The germline V gene encodes CDR1 LNHDA and CDR2 SQIVND (reference sequence). This CDR3 contains 16 residues. Deletions cut 8 bases from V and 6 bases from J, with 20 bases between. The full variable domain, rest sourced from reference TRBV19 and TRBJ1-6, is DGGITQSPKYLFRKEGQNVTLSCEQNLNHDAMYWYRQDPGQGLRLIYYSQIVNDFQKGDIAEGYSVSREKKESFPLTVTSAQKNPTAFYLCASSPRRQVTNSPLHFGNGTRLTVT.

This clone was seen many times. The chain joins TRBV11-2 to TRBJ1-1, with TRBD1 matching 9 bases. Trimming took 3 bases from V and 5 from J; bases not matched to a gene: 4. Per the germline V gene, CDR1 is SGHAT and CDR2 is FQNNGV. CDR3 length: 14 amino acids. The CDR3 loop is CASSFGTGKTEAFF. The CDR3 region has the DNA TGTGCCAGCAGCTTTGGGACAGGGAAGACTGAAGCTTTCTTT.

This clone was detected many times. This chain links TRBV20-1 with TRBJ2-6, with 9 bases matching TRBD2. Trimming removed 0 bases from V and 0 bases from J; junction bases left unmatched: 9. Looked up from germline, CDR1 is DFQATT and CDR2 is SNEGSKA (reference sequence). The CDR3 consists of 19 residues. CDR3 amino acids: CSARDQIEREVSGANVLTF. In DNA form, the CDR3 reads TGCAGTGCTAGAGATCAGATTGAGCGGGAGGTCTCTGGGGCCAACGTCCTGACTTTC.

This clone was observed many times. The chain recombines TRBV29-1 with TRBJ1-1; D call uncertain. The CDR3 covers 11 residues. Per the germline V gene, CDR1 is SQVTM and CDR2 is ANQGSEA. V lost 4 bases and J lost 8, with 11 bases in between. The CDR3 sequence is CSVVPRGEAFF. CDR3 DNA: TGCAGCGTTGTTCCGCGAGGGGAAGCTTTCTTT.

This clone was found many times. The rearrangement joins TRBV4-1 to TRBJ2-7, with 8 bases aligning to TRBD1. The germline gives CDR1 MGHRA, CDR2 YSYEKL. There are 17 residues in the CDR3. Unmatched junction bases numbered 18, after V lost 10 bases and J lost 1 base. DNA for the CDR3: TGCGCCACAGGTCCCCCCCCCGGGACAGGATTTTCCTACGAGCAGTACTTC. Translation gives CATGPPPGTGFSYEQYF.

This clone has ten or more counts. The rearrangement joins TRBV4-1 to TRBJ1-2; D is unresolved. The V end was cut by 0 bases, the J end by 2 bases, with 13 bases between. CDR1 is MGHRA and CDR2 is YSYEKL in the germline V gene. This CDR3 comprises 16 residues. CDR3 region: CASSQDPHGLNYGYTF. The CDR3 nucleotides are TGCGCCAGCAGCCAAGACCCCCACGGATTAAACTATGGCTACACCTTC.